This TCR beta chain was documented in a study of cytomegalovirus exposure and HLA in healthy donors. Study-level results: Later analysis demonstrated an association between a missense DCLRE1C variant and TCR beta V- and J-gene trimming. The study flagged about 160 TCR beta chains as cytomegalovirus-associated. Data from an earlier analysis indicated that most TCR beta V segments were productive either about 87% or about 30% of the time.

Remarks on this clone: Its specificity is unknown.

This CDR3 is 14 amino acids long. J was trimmed by 4 bases and V by 3 bases; bases with no gene match: 0. From germline, CDR1 is SGHNT and CDR2 YENEEA. The study ran its PCR with 60 Vbeta and 13 Jbeta primers. This table comes from immunoSEQ multiplex PCR, and its TCRdb copy is limited to in-frame clones, with some not included. Its listing shows about 160,000 clones. The sequenced material came from PBMCs. The chain uses TRBV11-3 and TRBJ1-6; 7 bases are shared with TRBD1. The receptor's source is a woman aged 45 to 65 in good health and CMV-seronegative. CDR3 residues: CASSLGQYNSPLHF. The CDR3 DNA is TGTGCCAGCAGCTTGGGACAGTATAATTCACCCCTCCACTTT.